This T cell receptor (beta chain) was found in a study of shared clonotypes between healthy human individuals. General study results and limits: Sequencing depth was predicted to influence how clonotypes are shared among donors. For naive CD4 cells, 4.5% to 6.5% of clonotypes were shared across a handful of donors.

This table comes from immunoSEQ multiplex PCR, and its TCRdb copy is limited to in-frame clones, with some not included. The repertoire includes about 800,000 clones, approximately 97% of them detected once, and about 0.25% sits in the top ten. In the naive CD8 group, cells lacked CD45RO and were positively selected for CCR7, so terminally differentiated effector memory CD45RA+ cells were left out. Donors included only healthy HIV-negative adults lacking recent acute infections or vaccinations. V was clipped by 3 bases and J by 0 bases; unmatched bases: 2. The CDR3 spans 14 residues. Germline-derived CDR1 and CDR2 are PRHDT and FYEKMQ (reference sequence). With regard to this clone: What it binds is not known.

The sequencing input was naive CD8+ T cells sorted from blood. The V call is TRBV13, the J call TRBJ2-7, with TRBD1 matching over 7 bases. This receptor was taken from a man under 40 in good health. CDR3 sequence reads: CASSFWDSSYEQYF. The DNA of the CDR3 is TGTGCCAGCAGCTTCTGGGACAGCTCCTACGAGCAGTACTTC.